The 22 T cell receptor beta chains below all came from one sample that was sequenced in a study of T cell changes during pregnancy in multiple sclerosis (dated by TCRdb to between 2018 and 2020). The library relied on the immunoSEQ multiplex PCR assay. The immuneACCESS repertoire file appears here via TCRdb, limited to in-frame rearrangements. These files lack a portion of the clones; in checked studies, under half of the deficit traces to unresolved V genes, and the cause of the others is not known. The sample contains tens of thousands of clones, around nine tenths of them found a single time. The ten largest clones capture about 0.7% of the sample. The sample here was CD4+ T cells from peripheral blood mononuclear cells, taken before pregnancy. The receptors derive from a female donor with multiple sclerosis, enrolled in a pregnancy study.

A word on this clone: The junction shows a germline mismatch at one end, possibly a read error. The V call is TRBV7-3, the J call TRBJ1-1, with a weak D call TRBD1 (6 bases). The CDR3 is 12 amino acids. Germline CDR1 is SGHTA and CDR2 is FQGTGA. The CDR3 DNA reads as TGTGCCAGCAGCTTTTCCCCAGGGGCTTTCACATTT. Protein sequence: CASSFSPGAFTF.

CDR3 residues: CASSRRDYGETQYF. CDR3 sequence (DNA): TGTGCCAGCAGCCGCCGGGACTACGGAGAGACCCAGTACTTC. The chain carries TRBV7-8 and TRBJ2-5; 7 nucleotides agree with TRBD2. The CDR3 runs to 14 residues. Per the germline V gene, CDR1 is SGHVS and CDR2 is FQNEAQ. V was clipped by 5 bases and J by 4 bases; unmatched bases: 7.

The CDR3 loop is CASSTRTSGSVYNEQFF. The CDR3 bases are TGTGCCAGTAGTACACGTACTAGCGGGAGCGTTTACAATGAGCAGTTCTTC. The J gene is TRBJ2-1, the V gene TRBV19, with TRBD2 identical over 11 bases. Germline V gives CDR1 LNHDA, CDR2 SQIVND (reference sequence). CDR3 size: 17 residues. V dropped 4 bases and J dropped 4; count of bases not matched to a gene: 9. The full variable domain, rest sourced from reference TRBV19 and TRBJ2-1, is DGGITQSPKYLFRKEGQNVTLSCEQNLNHDAMYWYRQDPGQGLRLIYYSQIVNDFQKGDIAEGYSVSREKKESFPLTVTSAQKNPTAFYLCASSTRTSGSVYNEQFFGPGTRLTVL.

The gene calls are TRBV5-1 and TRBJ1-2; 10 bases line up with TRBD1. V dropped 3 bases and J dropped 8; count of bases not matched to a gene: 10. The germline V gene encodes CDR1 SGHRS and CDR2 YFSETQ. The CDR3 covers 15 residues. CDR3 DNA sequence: TGCGCCAGCAGCTCGGAGCGGACAGGGGGAAACGGCTACACCTTC. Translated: CASSSERTGGNGYTF.

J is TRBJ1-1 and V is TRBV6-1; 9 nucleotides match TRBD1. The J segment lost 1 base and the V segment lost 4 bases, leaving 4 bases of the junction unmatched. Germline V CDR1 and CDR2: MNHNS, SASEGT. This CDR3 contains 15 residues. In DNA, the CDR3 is TGTGCCAGCAGTGCCCAACAGGGGGCGAACACTGAAGCTTTCTTT. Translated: CASSAQQGANTEAFF.

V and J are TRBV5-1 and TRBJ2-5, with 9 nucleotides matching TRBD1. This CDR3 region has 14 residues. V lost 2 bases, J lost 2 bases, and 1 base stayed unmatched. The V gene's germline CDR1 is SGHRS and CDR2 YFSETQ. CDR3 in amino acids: CASSLQGAQETQYF. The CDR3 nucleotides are TGCGCCAGCAGCTTACAGGGGGCGCAAGAGACCCAGTACTTC. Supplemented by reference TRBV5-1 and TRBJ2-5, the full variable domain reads KAGVTQTPRYLIKTRGQQVTLSCSPISGHRSVSWYQQTPGQGLQFLFEYFSETQRNKGNFPGRFSGRQFSNSRSEMNVSTLELGDSALYLCASSLQGAQETQYFGPGTRLLVL.

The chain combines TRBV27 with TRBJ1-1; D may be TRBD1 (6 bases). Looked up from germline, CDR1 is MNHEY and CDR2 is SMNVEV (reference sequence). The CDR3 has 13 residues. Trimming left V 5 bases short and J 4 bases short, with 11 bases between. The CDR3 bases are TGTGCCAGCAGTACTACAGGGCGCACTGAAGCTTTCTTT. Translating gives CASSTTGRTEAFF.

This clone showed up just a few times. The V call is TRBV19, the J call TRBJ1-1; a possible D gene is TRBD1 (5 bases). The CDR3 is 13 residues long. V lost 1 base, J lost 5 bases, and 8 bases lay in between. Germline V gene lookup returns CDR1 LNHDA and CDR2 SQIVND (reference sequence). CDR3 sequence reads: CASSIGGYTEAFF. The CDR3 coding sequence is TGTGCCAGTAGTATAGGGGGCTATACTGAAGCTTTCTTT.

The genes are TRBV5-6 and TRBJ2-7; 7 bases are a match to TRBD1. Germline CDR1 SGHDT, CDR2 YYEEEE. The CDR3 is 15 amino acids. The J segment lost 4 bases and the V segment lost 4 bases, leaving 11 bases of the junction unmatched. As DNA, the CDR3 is TGTGCCAGCAGCACGCAGACAGGGTTAGGTTACGAGCAGTACTTC. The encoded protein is CASSTQTGLGYEQYF.

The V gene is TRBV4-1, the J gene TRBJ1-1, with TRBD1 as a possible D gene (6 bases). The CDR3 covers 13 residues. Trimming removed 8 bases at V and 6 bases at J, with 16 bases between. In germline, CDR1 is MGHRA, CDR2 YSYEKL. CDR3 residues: CASARSEGAEAFF. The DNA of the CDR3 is TGCGCCAGCGCCCGGTCCGAGGGGGCTGAAGCTTTCTTT.

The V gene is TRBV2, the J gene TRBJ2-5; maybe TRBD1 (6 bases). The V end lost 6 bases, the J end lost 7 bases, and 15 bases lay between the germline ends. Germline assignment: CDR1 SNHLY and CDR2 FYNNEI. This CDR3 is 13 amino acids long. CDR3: CASRVAGAGTQYF. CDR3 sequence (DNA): TGTGCCAGCAGAGTCGCAGGGGCGGGGACCCAGTACTTC.

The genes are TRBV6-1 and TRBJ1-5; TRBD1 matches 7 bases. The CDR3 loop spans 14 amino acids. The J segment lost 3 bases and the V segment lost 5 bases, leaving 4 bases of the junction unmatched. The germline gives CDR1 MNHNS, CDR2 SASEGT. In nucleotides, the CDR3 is TGTGCCAGCAGTTTTACAGGGGCCAATCAGCCCCAGCATTTT. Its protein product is CASSFTGANQPQHF.

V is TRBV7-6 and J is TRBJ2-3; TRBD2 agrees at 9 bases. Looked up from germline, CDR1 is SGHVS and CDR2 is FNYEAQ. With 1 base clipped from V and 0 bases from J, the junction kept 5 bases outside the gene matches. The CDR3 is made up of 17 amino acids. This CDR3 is CASSLGSSGVSTDTQYF. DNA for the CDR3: TGTGCCAGCAGCTTAGGGTCTAGCGGGGTTAGCACAGATACGCAGTATTTT.

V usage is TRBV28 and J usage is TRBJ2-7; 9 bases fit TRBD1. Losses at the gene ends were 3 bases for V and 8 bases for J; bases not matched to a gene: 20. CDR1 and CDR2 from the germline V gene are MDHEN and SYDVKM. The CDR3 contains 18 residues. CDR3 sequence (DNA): TGTGCCAGCAGTTTTGTAGGTTCCGGGACAGGGTCTACGTGGCAGCAGTACTTC. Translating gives CASSFVGSGTGSTWQQYF.

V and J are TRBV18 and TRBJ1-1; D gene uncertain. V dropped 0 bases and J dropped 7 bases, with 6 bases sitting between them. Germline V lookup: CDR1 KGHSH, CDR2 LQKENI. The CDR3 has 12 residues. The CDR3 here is CASSPPSYEAFF. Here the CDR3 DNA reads TGTGCCAGCTCACCACCCAGTTATGAAGCTTTCTTT.

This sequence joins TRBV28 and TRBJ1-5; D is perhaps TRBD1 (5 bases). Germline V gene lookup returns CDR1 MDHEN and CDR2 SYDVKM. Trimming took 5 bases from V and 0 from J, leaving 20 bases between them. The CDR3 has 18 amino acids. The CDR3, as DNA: TGTGCCAGCAGTCCCCCTCGACAGACCATCTATAGCAATCAGCCCCAGCATTTT. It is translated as CASSPPRQTIYSNQPQHF.

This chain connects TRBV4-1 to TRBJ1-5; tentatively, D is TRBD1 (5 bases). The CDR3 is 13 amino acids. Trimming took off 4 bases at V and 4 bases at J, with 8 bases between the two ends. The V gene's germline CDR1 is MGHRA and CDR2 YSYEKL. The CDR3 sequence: CASSPTENQPQHF. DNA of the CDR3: TGCGCCAGCAGCCCGACAGAAAATCAGCCCCAGCATTTT.

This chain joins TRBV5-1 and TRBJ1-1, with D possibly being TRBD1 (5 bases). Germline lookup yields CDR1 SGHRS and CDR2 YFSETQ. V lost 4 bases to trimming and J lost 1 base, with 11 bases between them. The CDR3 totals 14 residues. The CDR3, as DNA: TGCGCCAGCAGCCTTCTAGGGGAGAACACTGAAGCTTTCTTT. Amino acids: CASSLLGENTEAFF.

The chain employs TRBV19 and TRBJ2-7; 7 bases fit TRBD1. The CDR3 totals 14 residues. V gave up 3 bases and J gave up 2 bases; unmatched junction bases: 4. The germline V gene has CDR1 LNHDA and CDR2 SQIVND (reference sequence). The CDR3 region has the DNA TGTGCCAGTAGTATGGGACAGCGACCCTACGAGCAGTACTTC. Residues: CASSMGQRPYEQYF.

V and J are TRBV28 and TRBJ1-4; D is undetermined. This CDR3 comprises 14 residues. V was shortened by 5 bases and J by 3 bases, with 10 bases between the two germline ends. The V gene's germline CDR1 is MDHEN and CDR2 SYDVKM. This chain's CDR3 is CASSLRGSNEKLFF. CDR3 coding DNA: TGTGCCAGCAGTCTGAGAGGATCTAATGAAAAACTGTTTTTT.

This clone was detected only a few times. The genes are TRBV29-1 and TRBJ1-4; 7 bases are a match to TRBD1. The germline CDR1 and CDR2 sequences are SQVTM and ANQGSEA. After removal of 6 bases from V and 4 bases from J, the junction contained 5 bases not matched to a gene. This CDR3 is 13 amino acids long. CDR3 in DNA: TGCAGCGTCCTCGACAGGGATAATGAAAAACTGTTTTTT. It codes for CSVLDRDNEKLFF.

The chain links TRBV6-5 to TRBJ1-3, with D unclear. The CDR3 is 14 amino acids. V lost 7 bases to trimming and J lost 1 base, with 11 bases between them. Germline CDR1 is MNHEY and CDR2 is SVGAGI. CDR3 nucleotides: TGTGCCAGCAAGCCGCCCCGGTCTGGAAACACCATATATTTT. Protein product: CASKPPRSGNTIYF.